Sequencing of this TCR beta chain was carried out in a study of CD8+CD57+ T cells in acquired aplastic anemia. Investigators profiled TCR beta VDJ and CDR3 from genomic DNA template. TCRdb reanalysed the reads using MiXCR and keeps one entry per CDR3 protein. The sample includes more than 100,000 distinct CDR3 sequences, about 40% seen only once; the top ten take 6.5% to 10%. Overall study findings and caveats: Overlap between patients and controls comprised about 28 CD8+ CDR3 sequences.

In this sample, this clonotype turned up many times. The antigen is not known. The CDR3 sequence is 12 residues long. With V trimmed by 3 bases and J by 1 base, 0 bases remained unmatched. Germline-derived CDR1 and CDR2 are SQVTM and ANQGSEA. The V call is TRBV29-1, the J call TRBJ2-7; 7 bases agree with TRBD1. Sequencing was carried out using sorted CD4+, CD8+, or CD8+CD57+ T cells (not recorded which) from PBMCs. This receptor was obtained from a human donor in good health, serving as a control. CDR3 nucleotide sequence: TGCAGCGTTGAGACAGGGTCCTACGAGCAGTACTTC. It translates to CSVETGSYEQYF.